This passage covers 4 T cell receptor beta chains from one sample sequenced in a study of OX40 agonist ivuxolimab in advanced cancers. Method: immunoSEQ multiplex PCR; TCRdb's copy keeps in-frame clones and lacks some. The sample consists of 85,000 to 90,000 clones, about 85% of them appearing once. The material sequenced was CD4+ or CD8+ T cells sorted from blood, taken in a trial of the OX40 agonist ivuxolimab. The receptors here all came from an adult with an advanced solid tumor such as melanoma, head and neck, liver or kidney cancer.

The V gene is TRBV7-8, the J gene TRBJ2-3, with a possible D match to TRBD2 (5 bases). Trimming took off 0 bases at V and 0 bases at J, with 7 bases between the two ends. Germline assignment: CDR1 SGHVS and CDR2 FQNEAQ. This CDR3 contains 15 residues. CDR3 region: CASSLARTSTDTQYF. CDR3 bases: TGTGCCAGCAGCTTAGCGAGGACTAGCACAGATACGCAGTATTTT.

CDR3 nucleotides: TGTGCCAGCAGTCGACTAGTTTCCTACGAGCAGTACGTC. Translation: CASSRLVSYEQYV. V gene TRBV28 combines with J gene TRBJ2-7, with D possibly being TRBD2 (6 bases). The germline V and J ends were trimmed by 5 bases and 1 base, with 9 bases remaining between them. CDR3 length equals 13 residues. CDR1 MDHEN and CDR2 SYDVKM come from the germline V gene.

The CDR3 protein is CAWGPSDGEQFF. CDR3 sequence (DNA): TGTGCCTGGGGACCTAGCGATGGTGAGCAGTTCTTC. This chain connects TRBV30 to TRBJ2-1, with a possible D match to TRBD2 (6 bases). CDR1 and CDR2 from the germline V gene are GTSNPN and SVGIG (reference sequence). This CDR3 is built from 12 residues. V was cut by 5 bases and J by 9 bases, with 14 bases left in between.

The chain links TRBV4-1 to TRBJ2-3, with no clear D. Germline CDR1 MGHRA, CDR2 YSYEKL. The germline V and J ends were trimmed by 7 bases and 1 base, with 15 bases remaining between them. The CDR3 sequence is 15 residues long. CDR3 residues: CASKRSPLGTDTQYF. The CDR3 bases are TGCGCCAGCAAACGATCCCCGTTGGGCACAGATACGCAGTATTTT.